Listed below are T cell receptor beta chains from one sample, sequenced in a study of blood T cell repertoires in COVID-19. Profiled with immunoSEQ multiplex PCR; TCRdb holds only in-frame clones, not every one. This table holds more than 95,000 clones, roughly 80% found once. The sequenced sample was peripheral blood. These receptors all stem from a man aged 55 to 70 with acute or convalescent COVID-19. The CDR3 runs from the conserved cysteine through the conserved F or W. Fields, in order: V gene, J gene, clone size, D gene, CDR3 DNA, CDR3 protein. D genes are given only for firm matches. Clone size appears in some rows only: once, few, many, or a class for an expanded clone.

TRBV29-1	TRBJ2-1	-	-	TGCAGCGTTGATAGTCAGGAAGAATACAATGAGCAGTTCTTC	CSVDSQEEYNEQFF
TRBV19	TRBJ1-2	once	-	TGTGCCAGCACGAGAGGACTGACCTGGGATGGCTACACCTTC	CASTRGLTWDGYTF
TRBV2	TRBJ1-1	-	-	TGTGCCAGCAGTGAAGGGGCCGGATACACTGAAGCTTTCTTT	CASSEGAGYTEAFF
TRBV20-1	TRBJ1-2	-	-	TGCAGTGCTAGTAACTACTATGGCTACACCTTC	CSASNYYGYTF
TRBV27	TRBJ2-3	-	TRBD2	TGTGCCAGCAGTTCACGACTAGCGGGAGTAGTAGATACGCAGTATTTT	CASSSRLAGVVDTQYF
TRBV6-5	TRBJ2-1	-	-	TGTGCCAGCAGTTACTCGCGCGTTGACAATGAGCAGTTCTTC	CASSYSRVDNEQFF
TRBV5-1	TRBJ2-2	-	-	TGCGCCAGCAGCTTGGCCTCAGGACTCCTAGTCGGGGAGCTGTTTTTT	CASSLASGLLVGELFF
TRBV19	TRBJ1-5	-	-	TGTGCCAGTAGTATTGGATCGGCGGGACAGCCCCAGCATTTT	CASSIGSAGQPQHF
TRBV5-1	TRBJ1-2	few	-	TGCGCCAGCAGCTTGGCGCCAGACGACTACTATGGCTACACCTTC	CASSLAPDDYYGYTF
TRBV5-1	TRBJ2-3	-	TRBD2	TGCGCCAGCAGCTTGAGGGCTAGCGGGGGGACTAGCACAGATACGCAGTATTTT	CASSLRASGGTSTDTQYF
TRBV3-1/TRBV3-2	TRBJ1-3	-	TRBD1	TGTGCCAGCAGCTATACAGGGGCTGGAAACACCATATATTTT	CASSYTGAGNTIYF
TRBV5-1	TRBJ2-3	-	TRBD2	TGCGCCAGCAGCTTGGAGGGACTAGCTGGATATACGCAGTATTTT	CASSLEGLAGYTQYF
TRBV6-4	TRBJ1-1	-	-	TGTGCCAGCAGTGACTCCGGGAACACTGAAGCTTTCTTT	CASSDSGNTEAFF
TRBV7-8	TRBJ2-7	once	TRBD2	TGTGCCAGCAGCCTACTAGCGGGAGGGGCCTACGAGCAGTACTTC	CASSLLAGGAYEQYF
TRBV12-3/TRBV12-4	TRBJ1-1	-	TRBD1	TGTGCCAGTAGCGGGACAGTGAACACTGAAGCTTTCTTT	CASSGTVNTEAFF
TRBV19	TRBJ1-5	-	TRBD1	TGTGCCAGTAGTACGCAGGGGGAAGGCAATCAGCCCCAGCATTTT	CASSTQGEGNQPQHF
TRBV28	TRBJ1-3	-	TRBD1	TGTGCCAGCGGCCTACAGGGGTCCGCTGGAAACACCATATATTTT	CASGLQGSAGNTIYF
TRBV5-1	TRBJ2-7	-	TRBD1	TGCGCCAGCAGCCCCAGGGGGCCGCCGACCGTCCCTTTGAGGGGGCGGTCCTACGAGCAGTACTTC	CASSPRGPPTVPLRGRSYEQYF
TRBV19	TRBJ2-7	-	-	TGTGCCAGTGGGTCGGGAGAGAGCTACGAGCAGTACTTC	CASGSGESYEQYF
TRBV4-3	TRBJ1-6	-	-	TGCGCCAGCAGCCCAGGGGAAGGTTCACCCCTCCACTTT	CASSPGEGSPLHF
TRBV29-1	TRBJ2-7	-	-	TGCAGCGTTCGCCGGTCCTACGAGCAGTACTTC	CSVRRSYEQYF
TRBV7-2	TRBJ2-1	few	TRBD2	TGTGCCAGCAGCTTAGGCAGCGGGAGCGGGGGGAATGAGCAGTTCTTC	CASSLGSGSGGNEQFF
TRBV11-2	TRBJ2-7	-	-	TGTGCCAGCAGCAATCGCAGGACCTTAGCGGAGCAGTACTTC	CASSNRRTLAEQYF
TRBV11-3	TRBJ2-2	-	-	TGTGCCAGCAGCTTAGAGGGAGGCGTCACCGGGGAGCTGTTTTTT	CASSLEGGVTGELFF
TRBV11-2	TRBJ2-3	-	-	TGTGCCAGCAGCTTCCTAGCTAGTACAGATACGCAGTATTTT	CASSFLASTDTQYF
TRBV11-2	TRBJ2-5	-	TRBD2	TGTGCCAGCAGCAACTCGGGACTAGCGGGTGAGACCCAGTACTTC	CASSNSGLAGETQYF
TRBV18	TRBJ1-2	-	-	TGTGCCAGCTCAGTGGAGGGGGGGCGAACGAGCTACACCTTC	CASSVEGGRTSYTF
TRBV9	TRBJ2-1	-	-	TGTGCCAGCAGCGTAGTCACCACAACCTACAATGAGCAGTTCTTC	CASSVVTTTYNEQFF
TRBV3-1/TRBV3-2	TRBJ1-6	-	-	TGTGCCAGCAGCCAAGGGGGCAGCTCCTATAATTCACCCCTCCACTTT	CASSQGGSSYNSPLHF
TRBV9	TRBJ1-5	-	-	TGTGCCAGCAGCGGAACAGATAGCAATCAGCCCCAGCATTTT	CASSGTDSNQPQHF
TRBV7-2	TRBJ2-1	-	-	TGTGCCAGCAGCTTGCTAGCCGATGAGCAGTTCTTC	CASSLLADEQFF
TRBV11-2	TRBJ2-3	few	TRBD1	TGTGCCAGCAGCTCCAACAGGGGAGCAGATACGCAGTATTTT	CASSSNRGADTQYF
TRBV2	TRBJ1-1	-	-	TGTGCCAGCAGTGAACAGGCCGCAGGGGTAGCTTTCTTT	CASSEQAAGVAFF
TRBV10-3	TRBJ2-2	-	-	TGTGCCATTCTAATAGCCAACACCGGGGAGCTGTTTTTT	CAILIANTGELFF
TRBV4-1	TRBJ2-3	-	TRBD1	TGCGCCAGCAGCAACCCGGGACAGGGGGCAACAGATACGCAGTATTTT	CASSNPGQGATDTQYF
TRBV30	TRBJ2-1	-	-	TGTGCCTGGAGTGTACGTGTGGGGGGAAATGAGCAGTTCTTC	CAWSVRVGGNEQFF
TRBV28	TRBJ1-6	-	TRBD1	TGTGCCAGCATCGGACAGGGGGCGCGTAATTCACCCCTCCACTTT	CASIGQGARNSPLHF
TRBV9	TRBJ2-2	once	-	TGTGCCAGCAGCGTAAATAGCGGTAGTGGCACCGGGGAGCTGTTTTTT	CASSVNSGSGTGELFF
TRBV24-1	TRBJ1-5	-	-	TGTGCCACCAGTGATTCGCGGGGAGGGCACAGCAATCAGCCCCAGCATTTT	CATSDSRGGHSNQPQHF
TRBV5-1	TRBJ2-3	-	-	TGCGCCAGCAGCTTTCTAACAGGGTCAGATACGCAGTATTTT	CASSFLTGSDTQYF
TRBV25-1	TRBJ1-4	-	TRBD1	TGTGCCAGCAGTGACTACAGCAGGGGGAAAAAGTTGTTTTTT	CASSDYSRGKKLFF
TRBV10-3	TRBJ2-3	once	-	TGTGCCATCAGCCCGTCGGATACGCAGTATTTT	CAISPSDTQYF
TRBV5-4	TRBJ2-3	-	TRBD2	TGTGCCAGCAGGGTCCGACTAGCGGCCGATACGCAGTATTTT	CASRVRLAADTQYF
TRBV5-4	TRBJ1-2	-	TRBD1	TGTGCCAGCACCGAATACAGGGGGCCGATGTCCTATGGCTACACCTTC	CASTEYRGPMSYGYTF
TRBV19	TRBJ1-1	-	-	TGTGCCAGTAGTATAAGAAGGAGAGATGAAGCTTTCTTT	CASSIRRRDEAFF
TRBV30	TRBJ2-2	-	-	TGTGCCTGGAGTGTAGGGGCCGGGGAGCTGTTTTTT	CAWSVGAGELFF
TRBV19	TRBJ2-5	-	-	TGTGCCACCTCCGGGGATTCCGAGGGGACCCAGTACTTC	CATSGDSEGTQYF
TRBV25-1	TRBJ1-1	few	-	TGTGCCAGCAGTGAATTGACGGGAAGGAACACTGAAGCTTTCTTT	CASSELTGRNTEAFF
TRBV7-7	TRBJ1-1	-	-	TGTGCTAGCAGCTTAAGTGCGGGTGCTGAAGCTTTCTTT	CASSLSAGAEAFF
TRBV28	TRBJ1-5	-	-	TGTGCCAGCACCAACGGCGGGGTTAAAAGGGGTCAGCCCCAGCATTTT	CASTNGGVKRGQPQHF
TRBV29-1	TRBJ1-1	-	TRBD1	TGCAGCGTCGCCCGGGACAGGGGGAACACTGAAGCTTTCTTT	CSVARDRGNTEAFF
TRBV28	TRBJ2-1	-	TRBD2	TGTGCCAGCAAGGTAGCGGGAGACCCTGATGAGCAGTTCTTC	CASKVAGDPDEQFF
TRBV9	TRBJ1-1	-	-	TGTGCCAGCAGCGTGGCTCCGAACACTGAAGCTTTCTTT	CASSVAPNTEAFF
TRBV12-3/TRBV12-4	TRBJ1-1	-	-	TGTGCCAGCACGGGGCGGGGCACTGAAGCTTTCTTT	CASTGRGTEAFF
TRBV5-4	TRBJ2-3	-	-	TGTGCCAGCAGCTGGGAGGGGACAACTATGGCAGATACGCAGTATTTT	CASSWEGTTMADTQYF
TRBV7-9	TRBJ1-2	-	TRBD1	TGTGCCAGCAGCCTTCATCTTGACAGGGGAACCTTC	CASSLHLDRGTF